The 11 T cell receptor beta chains below all came from one sample that was sequenced in a study of blood T cell repertoires in COVID-19. Sequencing was performed with immunoSEQ multiplex PCR; in TCRdb, only in-frame clones are kept and a portion is missing. Of 150,000 to 200,000 clones in the sample, roughly 83% are singletons; the top ten hold 1.5%. The sample was peripheral blood. The receptors originated from a human donor in a cohort sampled during active COVID-19.

This chain joins TRBV6-6 and TRBJ2-7, with a weak D call TRBD2 (5 bases). The germline CDR1 and CDR2 sequences are MNHNY and SVGAGI (reference sequence). CDR3 length equals 13 residues. The V end lost 6 bases, the J end lost 2 bases, and 11 bases lay between the germline ends. For the CDR3, the DNA is TGTGCCAGCAGCGCCGGGGTCGCCTACGAGCAGTACTTC. This codes for CASSAGVAYEQYF.

V usage is TRBV28 and J usage is TRBJ2-5; 13 bases match TRBD2. CDR1 is MDHEN and CDR2 is SYDVKM in the germline V gene. V trimming: 6 bases; J trimming: 5 bases; junction bases outside the gene matches: 6. The CDR3 contains 15 residues. CDR3 residues: CASSLGLAGRETQYF. DNA for the CDR3: TGTGCCAGCAGCCTGGGACTAGCGGGACGTGAGACCCAGTACTTC.

The genes are TRBV4-1 and TRBJ2-1, with D possibly being TRBD2 (6 bases). V was pared by 0 bases and J by 4 bases, with 22 bases between. The V gene's germline CDR1 is MGHRA and CDR2 YSYEKL. The CDR3 is 19 amino acids. CDR3 residues: CASSQDRSGGAKGYNEQFF. The CDR3 coding sequence is TGCGCCAGCAGCCAAGATAGGTCTGGCGGGGCCAAGGGGTACAATGAGCAGTTCTTC.

The V call is TRBV6-5, the J call TRBJ2-6; D is uncertain. V lost 6 bases to trimming and J lost 4 bases, with 13 bases between them. The CDR3 runs 15 residues. CDR1 MNHEY and CDR2 SVGAGI come from the germline V gene. CDR3 in amino acids: CASSRRFRGANVLTF. In DNA form, the CDR3 reads TGTGCCAGCAGCCGTCGATTTCGGGGGGCCAACGTCCTGACTTTC.

This chain joins TRBV28 and TRBJ2-7; TRBD1 agrees at 8 bases. The CDR3 is 15 residues long. The germline V gene has CDR1 MDHEN and CDR2 SYDVKM. The ends lost 3 bases at V and 2 bases at J; junction bases unmatched: 6. This CDR3 reads CASSFTGTGAYEQYF. The CDR3 DNA reads TGTGCCAGCAGTTTCACCGGGACAGGAGCCTACGAGCAGTACTTC. The full variable domain, completed using reference TRBV28 and TRBJ2-7, is DVKVTQSSRYLVKRTGEKVFLECVQDMDHENMFWYRQDPGLGLRLIYFSYDVKMKEKGDIPEGYSVSREKKERFSLILESASTNQTSMYLCASSFTGTGAYEQYFGPGTRLTVT.

The chain employs TRBV29-1 and TRBJ2-4; the match to TRBD2 covers 7 bases. With 2 bases clipped from V and 4 bases from J, the junction kept 17 bases outside the gene matches. This CDR3 spans 18 amino acids. Germline CDR1 is SQVTM and CDR2 is ANQGSEA. The CDR3 loop is CSVEYGLGRERTKNIQYF. The CDR3 region has the DNA TGCAGCGTTGAATATGGCCTGGGGAGGGAGAGAACTAAAAACATTCAGTACTTC.

In this sample, this clone turned up once. The chain recombines TRBV5-6 with TRBJ2-3; 9 bases map to TRBD2. V shed 0 bases, J shed 6 bases, and the junction held 14 bases outside the gene matches. CDR3 length equals 18 residues. The V gene's germline CDR1 is SGHDT and CDR2 YYEEEE. The CDR3 sequence is CASSLGRTLAGSTDTQYF. The CDR3 nucleotides are TGTGCCAGCAGCTTGGGTCGGACGCTAGCGGGGAGTACGGATACGCAGTATTTT.

CDR3 sequence: CASSPPGGARNEQYF. The CDR3 nucleotides read TGTGCCAGCAGTCCACCCGGGGGGGCGCGGAACGAGCAGTACTTC. V usage is TRBV27 and J usage is TRBJ2-7; 8 nucleotides match TRBD2. The junction had 11 bases not matched to a gene; V was cut back by 5 bases and J by 5 bases. There are 15 residues in the CDR3. Germline V gene sequence: CDR1 MNHEY, CDR2 SMNVEV (reference sequence).

The chain carries TRBV28 and TRBJ2-3; the match to TRBD2 covers 8 bases. The CDR3 is made up of 18 amino acids. Losses at the gene ends were 1 base for V and 2 bases for J; bases not matched to a gene: 11. The germline V gene has CDR1 MDHEN and CDR2 SYDVKM. CDR3 protein: CASSLSPGLGSLTDTQYF. DNA for the CDR3: TGTGCCAGCAGTTTATCACCGGGACTAGGGTCTCTCACAGATACGCAGTATTTT.

The rearrangement links TRBV6-5 to TRBJ2-7; 10 bases are shared with TRBD1. Losses at the gene ends were 6 bases for V and 3 bases for J; bases not matched to a gene: 5. The germline gives CDR1 MNHEY, CDR2 SVGAGI. The CDR3 contains 14 residues. Here the CDR3 DNA reads TGTGCCAGCAGGGACCGGGACAGGGGCTACGAGCAGTACTTC. Its translation is CASRDRDRGYEQYF.

V is TRBV9 and J is TRBJ1-2, with 7 bases lining up with TRBD1. This CDR3 is 13 amino acids long. Germline V lookup: CDR1 SGDLS, CDR2 YYNGEE. V gave up 3 bases and J gave up 8 bases; unmatched junction bases: 7. In nucleotides, the CDR3 is TGTGCCAGCAGCGCTACAGGGGATCGAGGCTACACCTTC. This sequence encodes CASSATGDRGYTF. Filled out from reference TRBV9 and TRBJ1-2, the complete variable domain reads DSGVTQTPKHLITATGQRVTLRCSPRSGDLSVYWYQQSLDQGLQFLIQYYNGEERAKGNILERFSAQQFPDLHSELNLSSLELGDSALYFCASSATGDRGYTFGSGTRLTVV.